Below, 20 T cell receptor beta chains from the same sample are listed, as sequenced in a study of T cell responses to AZD1222 COVID-19 vaccine. The repertoire was sequenced with immunoSEQ multiplex PCR; TCRdb's copy has only in-frame clones and lacks some. This sample has 95,000 to 130,000 clones, with almost 95% found just once. The starting material was peripheral blood, obtained 28 days after the second AZD1222 dose. The receptor set was obtained from an adult who received the AZD1222 COVID-19 vaccine.

The rearrangement links TRBV5-6 to TRBJ2-2; 10 bases match TRBD2. The germline V gene has CDR1 SGHDT and CDR2 YYEEEE. This CDR3 has 16 amino acids. CDR3 residues: CAQPVSGRALTGELFF. The CDR3, as DNA: TGTGCGCAGCCAGTAAGCGGGAGGGCCCTGACCGGGGAGCTGTTTTTT.

This clone has only one observation. The chain recombines TRBV19 with TRBJ1-5, with a weak D call TRBD1 (5 bases). The ends were cut back, 5 bases at V and 3 bases at J, with 20 bases in the middle. The CDR3 contains 17 residues. The V gene's germline CDR1 is LNHDA and CDR2 SQIVND (reference sequence). Written as DNA, the CDR3 is TGTGCCAGTAGTCCCTCTGGAGGGGTCCGCTTCAATCAGCCCCAGCATTTT. Translating gives CASSPSGGVRFNQPQHF.

CDR3 sequence (DNA): TGTGCCAGCAGCTTGGCCCAGGGGGCAACCAAAAACATTCAGTACTTC. It encodes CASSLAQGATKNIQYF. The chain uses TRBV5-4 and TRBJ2-4; TRBD1 matches 8 bases. V shed 0 bases, J shed 2 bases, and the junction held 4 bases outside the gene matches. Per the germline V gene, CDR1 is SGHNT and CDR2 is YYREEE (reference sequence). The CDR3 extends over 16 amino acids.

This clone was detected only once. The chain recombines TRBV6-2 or TRBV6-3 with TRBJ1-5; perhaps TRBD1 as D (5 bases). There are 16 residues in the CDR3. CDR1 is MNHEY, CDR2 SVGEGT, per germline. Trimming removed 0 bases at V and 1 base at J, with 10 bases between. CDR3 in amino acids: CASSYSWGGSNQPQHF. CDR3 nucleotides: TGTGCCAGCAGTTACTCTTGGGGCGGGAGCAATCAGCCCCAGCATTTT.

A single count supports this clone. V is TRBV19 and J is TRBJ2-3; 10 bases align to TRBD2. After removal of 4 bases from V and 4 bases from J, the junction contained 8 bases not matched to a gene. This CDR3 contains 16 residues. CDR1 and CDR2 (germline): LNHDA, SQIVND (reference sequence). CDR3 in amino acids: CASSTIAGGGSDTQYF. CDR3 sequence (DNA): TGTGCCAGTAGTACCATAGCGGGAGGAGGGTCAGATACGCAGTATTTT. The variable domain in full, completed from reference TRBV19 and TRBJ2-3, reads DGGITQSPKYLFRKEGQNVTLSCEQNLNHDAMYWYRQDPGQGLRLIYYSQIVNDFQKGDIAEGYSVSREKKESFPLTVTSAQKNPTAFYLCASSTIAGGGSDTQYFGPGTRLTVL.

This chain uses TRBV28 with TRBJ2-7; 7 bases are a match to TRBD1. With V trimmed by 6 bases and J by 2 bases, 10 bases remained unmatched. Germline values: CDR1 MDHEN, CDR2 SYDVKM. This CDR3 comprises 15 residues. As DNA, the CDR3 is TGTGCCAGCAGCGTAACGGGGACAGCGACCTACGAGCAGTACTTC. Translated, it gives CASSVTGTATYEQYF.

V usage is TRBV27 and J usage is TRBJ2-1; the match to TRBD2 covers 8 bases. CDR3 length: 15 amino acids. The V gene's germline CDR1 is MNHEY and CDR2 SMNVEV (reference sequence). Losses at the gene ends were 6 bases for V and 3 bases for J; bases not matched to a gene: 7. The CDR3 region has the DNA TGTGCCAGCAGGACCTTACTAGCGGACTACAATGAGCAGTTCTTC. This gives the protein CASRTLLADYNEQFF.

V usage is TRBV9 and J usage is TRBJ2-3; D unresolved. Germline values: CDR1 SGDLS, CDR2 YYNGEE. The CDR3 extends over 14 amino acids. The V end was cut by 0 bases, the J end by 5 bases, with 10 bases between. This CDR3 is CASSVGSSGDTQYF. CDR3 DNA sequence: TGTGCCAGCAGCGTAGGGTCTTCTGGAGATACGCAGTATTTT.

The genes are TRBV5-1 and TRBJ1-6, with a possible D match to TRBD1 (6 bases). Germline V CDR1 and CDR2: SGHRS, YFSETQ. The V end was cut by 5 bases, the J end by 8 bases, with 17 bases between. The CDR3 spans 15 residues. CDR3 nucleotides: TGCGCCAGCAGTCCTTACAGGGACTTTTATTCACCCCTCCACTTT. Protein sequence: CASSPYRDFYSPLHF.

This rearrangement joins TRBV10-3 to TRBJ1-6, with D hard to call. From germline, CDR1 is ENHRY and CDR2 SYGVKD. The V end lost 3 bases, the J end lost 7 bases, and 16 bases lay between the germline ends. The CDR3 runs 16 residues. CDR3 sequence (DNA): TGTGCCATCAGTGACCGCGGAGGCAGGCCGAATTCACCCCTCCACTTT. Residues: CAISDRGGRPNSPLHF.

The rearrangement links TRBV27 to TRBJ1-2, with D maybe TRBD1 (5 bases). Trimming took 2 bases from V and 8 from J, leaving 15 bases between them. Germline V CDR1 and CDR2: MNHEY, SMNVEV (reference sequence). There are 14 residues in the CDR3. CDR3 nucleotide sequence: TGTGCCAGCAGTTTAATCTCTGCGGGGGACGGCTACACCTTC. It codes for CASSLISAGDGYTF.

This chain joins TRBV28 and TRBJ2-1, with TRBD2 matching 15 bases. Germline assignment: CDR1 MDHEN and CDR2 SYDVKM. The V gene end was trimmed by 7 bases and the J gene end by 8 bases; junction bases not matched to a gene: 9. The CDR3 is 16 residues long. Here the CDR3 DNA reads TGTGCCAGCACCTTCCTCGGACTAGCGGGAGGGGATGAGCAGTTCTTC. Translation: CASTFLGLAGGDEQFF.

The rearrangement joins TRBV12-2 to TRBJ2-7. TRBV12-2 is flagged as a pseudogene. The CDR3 is made up of 13 amino acids. The CDR3, as DNA: TGTGCAAGTCGCCTTGGTGGGAATTACGAGCAGTACTTC. Its translation is CASRLGGNYEQYF.

The chain uses TRBV27 and TRBJ1-3, with D unresolved. CDR3 size: 15 residues. Germline values: CDR1 MNHEY, CDR2 SMNVEV (reference sequence). The ends were cut back, 5 bases at V and 3 bases at J, with 14 bases in the middle. CDR3 sequence (DNA): TGTGCCAGCAGTGCCGCTACAAATTTTGGAAACACCATATATTTT. Its translation: CASSAATNFGNTIYF.

The rearrangement joins TRBV5-1 to TRBJ2-5, with 8 bases matching TRBD2. The CDR3 runs 14 residues. Germline V gene lookup returns CDR1 SGHRS and CDR2 YFSETQ. V was clipped by 1 base and J by 4 bases; unmatched bases: 3. The CDR3 DNA reads as TGCGCCAGCAGCTTGCTGCTAGCGGGAGAGACCCAGTACTTC. Translating gives CASSLLLAGETQYF.

The sample holds one count of this clone. The chain employs TRBV20-1 and TRBJ2-2, with D uncertain. CDR1 and CDR2 (germline): DFQATT, SNEGSKA (reference sequence). V lost 6 bases to trimming and J lost 6 bases, with 8 bases between them. The CDR3 covers 11 residues. The CDR3 nucleotides read TGCAGTGCCACTTCGGCCGGGGAGCTGTTTTTT. It codes for CSATSAGELFF.

The V gene is TRBV19, the J gene TRBJ1-1; 7 bases are shared with TRBD1. V shed 2 bases and J 1 base; nucleotides not matched to a gene: 13. Germline loops: CDR1 LNHDA, CDR2 SQIVND (reference sequence). The CDR3 covers 18 residues. DNA of the CDR3: TGTGCCAGTAGTATATTCTTGGGGGCAGGGGGATGGAACACTGAAGCTTTCTTT. Residues: CASSIFLGAGGWNTEAFF.

The rearrangement uses TRBV19 and TRBJ2-2, with D possibly being TRBD2 (6 bases). Germline values: CDR1 LNHDA, CDR2 SQIVND (reference sequence). CDR3 length equals 15 residues. The V and J ends lost 4 bases and 2 bases respectively, with 11 bases between them. Here the CDR3 reads CASSTVAVNTGELFF. CDR3 bases: TGTGCCAGTAGTACAGTAGCGGTAAACACCGGGGAGCTGTTTTTT.

Written as DNA, the CDR3 is TGTGCCAGCAGCTTGGGTAGCCCCGGCACCGGGGAGCTGTTTTTT. Its protein is CASSLGSPGTGELFF. The V call is TRBV5-6, the J call TRBJ2-2; no definite D call. Germline-derived CDR1 and CDR2 are SGHDT and YYEEEE. V was pared by 0 bases and J by 4 bases, with 10 bases between. The CDR3 covers 15 residues.

The V gene is TRBV6-5, the J gene TRBJ2-7; D is ambiguous. From germline, CDR1 is MNHEY and CDR2 SVGAGI. The length of the CDR3 is 15 residues. V lost 0 bases and J lost 7, with 16 bases in between. This CDR3 reads CASSYSLAARGEQYF. DNA for the CDR3: TGTGCCAGCAGTTACTCATTGGCAGCCCGTGGGGAGCAGTACTTC.